The T cell receptor (beta chain) under discussion was sequenced for a study of CD8 T cells in Susac syndrome. CDR1 and CDR2 from the germline V gene are SGHTA and FQGNSA. This CDR3 has 12 residues. V lost 11 bases to trimming and J lost 0 bases, with 10 bases between them. Reverse transcription used roughly 0.45 to 1 ug RNA and random hexamers. An immunoSEQ multiplex PCR generated amplified TCR beta CDR3 products spanning 54 Vbeta and 13 Jbeta. One entry per CDR3 protein results from TCRdb running MiXCR on the immunoSEQ multiplex PCR reads. This repertoire shows 150,000 to 250,000 distinct CDR3 sequences, 90% to 95% found once; its top ten account for under 0.095%.

This clonotype was obtained from a human donor with multiple sclerosis. The chain links TRBV7-2 to TRBJ2-5; D remains unclear. The specimen was CD4+ T cells from PBMCs. The chain's CDR3 is CACGTYQETQYF. DNA of the CDR3: TGTGCCTGCGGAACCTACCAAGAGACCCAGTACTTC.